This T cell receptor (beta chain) was profiled in a study of T cells after yellow fever vaccination. Study overall: For low cell numbers, libraries were made with SMART-Seq v4 Ultra Low Input. Study results and caveats: It was a small share of clonotypes that appeared in both CD4 and CD8 compartments. Post-booster reappearance was seen for most primary-vaccination clones (nearly 97% CD4, roughly 88% CD8).

The CDR3 has 11 residues. CDR1 is MNHEY, CDR2 SVGEGT, per germline. Conversion of TCR transcripts into cDNA relied on 5'RACE template switching, which added a universal primer site and UMIs. One entry per CDR3 protein results from TCRdb running MiXCR on the 5' RACE reads. The sample lists 200,000 to 300,000 distinct CDR3 sequences; 6% to 8% were seen once. With regard to this clonotype: Its specificity is unknown. An end of the junction does not agree with germline; a read error may underlie this.

The sequence was obtained from a man in his thirties or forties who received the YFV17D yellow fever vaccine. Sequences were derived from CD4+ T cells sorted from PBMCs, sampled on the day of the yellow fever booster vaccination. The genes are TRBV6-2 or TRBV6-3 and TRBJ2-1; D is undetermined. The CDR3 bases are TGTGACAGCAGCCAGGCATATGAGCAGTTCTTC. It is translated as CDSSQAYEQFF.